These T cell receptor beta chains were read from a single sample in a study of regulatory T cells in long-lasting Graves disease. TCRdb analysed the multiplex PCR reads with MiXCR anew, one entry per CDR3 protein. The repertoire holds over 500,000 distinct CDR3 sequences, around 15% seen once, with 15% to 20% in the top ten. A further study also used this sample, focusing on T cells in Graves' hyperthyroidism and ophthalmopathy.

The sample here was peripheral blood mononuclear cells (PBMCs), taken at new diagnosis, from a patient treated with antithyroid drugs. The source of these receptors is a woman in her twenties or thirties with Graves disease. Both conserved end residues are part of each CDR3. Fields, in order: clone size, J gene, V gene, D gene, CDR3 protein, CDR3 DNA. A D gene is named only where the DNA matches it firmly. The size entry is marked missing in some rows and otherwise reads once, few, many or a size class.

clone size: few; J gene: TRBJ1-5; V gene: TRBV7-9; D gene: -; CDR3 protein: CASSLGRQPQHF; CDR3 DNA: TGTGCCAGCAGCTTAGGGAGGCAGCCCCAGCATTTT
clone size: few; J gene: TRBJ1-6; V gene: TRBV7-2; D gene: -; CDR3 protein: CASRTREGSYNSPLHF; CDR3 DNA: TGTGCTTCCCGCACTAGGGAAGGCTCCTATAATTCACCCCTCCACTTT
clone size: many; J gene: TRBJ2-1; V gene: TRBV28; D gene: -; CDR3 protein: CASSLDPRKNEQFF; CDR3 DNA: TGTGCCAGCAGTTTAGACCCTAGGAAGAATGAGCAGTTCTTC
clone size: -; J gene: TRBJ1-1; V gene: TRBV30; D gene: -; CDR3 protein: CAWSITVNTEAFF; CDR3 DNA: TGTGCCTGGAGTATAACGGTGAACACTGAAGCTTTCTTT
clone size: few; J gene: TRBJ2-7; V gene: TRBV20-1; D gene: TRBD2; CDR3 protein: CSARAGTSDSYEQYF; CDR3 DNA: TGCAGTGCTAGAGCCGGGACTAGCGACTCCTACGAGCAGTACTTC
clone size: many; J gene: TRBJ1-1; V gene: TRBV28; D gene: -; CDR3 protein: CASSLTTGMRAFF; CDR3 DNA: TGTGCCAGCAGCCTCACCACAGGGATGCGGGCTTTCTTT
clone size: few; J gene: TRBJ1-3; V gene: TRBV27; D gene: -; CDR3 protein: CASSSGRGNTIYF; CDR3 DNA: TGTGCCAGCAGTTCGGGGCGCGGAAACACCATATATTTT
clone size: -; J gene: TRBJ1-3; V gene: TRBV7-9; D gene: -; CDR3 protein: CASWGQGQGHSGNTIYF; CDR3 DNA: TGTGCCAGCTGGGGGCAGGGGCAGGGACACTCTGGAAACACCATATATTTT
clone size: -; J gene: TRBJ2-6; V gene: TRBV7-2; D gene: TRBD2; CDR3 protein: CASSIFGGDAGANVLTF; CDR3 DNA: TGTGCCAGTAGTATTTTTGGGGGGGACGCTGGGGCCAACGTCCTGACTTTC
clone size: few; J gene: TRBJ2-1; V gene: TRBV5-6; D gene: TRBD1; CDR3 protein: CASSLVDRGQVNEQFF; CDR3 DNA: TGTGCCAGCAGCTTGGTTGACAGGGGGCAGGTCAATGAGCAGTTCTTC
clone size: -; J gene: TRBJ2-4; V gene: TRBV18; D gene: -; CDR3 protein: CASSPDLTKNIQYF; CDR3 DNA: TGTGCCAGCTCACCTGACCTTACCAAAAACATTCAGTACTTC
clone size: -; J gene: TRBJ2-1; V gene: TRBV6-1; D gene: TRBD2; CDR3 protein: CASSILRLAGADEQFF; CDR3 DNA: TGTGCCAGCAGTATCCTCAGACTAGCGGGGGCGGATGAGCAGTTCTTC
clone size: few; J gene: TRBJ2-7; V gene: TRBV5-1; D gene: TRBD2; CDR3 protein: CASSLGLAGVGYEQYF; CDR3 DNA: TGCGCCAGCAGCTTGGGACTAGCGGGAGTGGGCTACGAGCAGTACTTC
clone size: many; J gene: TRBJ1-4; V gene: TRBV6-5; D gene: TRBD1; CDR3 protein: CASSLDREREKLFF; CDR3 DNA: TGTGCCAGCAGTTTGGACAGGGAGCGTGAAAAACTGTTTTTT
clone size: many; J gene: TRBJ2-7; V gene: TRBV7-2; D gene: TRBD2; CDR3 protein: CASRHTGLAGGPYEQYF; CDR3 DNA: TGTGCCAGCAGGCACACTGGACTAGCGGGAGGGCCCTACGAGCAGTACTTC
clone size: many; J gene: TRBJ1-5; V gene: TRBV24-1; D gene: -; CDR3 protein: CATSDLTGFPQHF; CDR3 DNA: TGTGCCACCAGTGATTTAACGGGGTTCCCCCAGCATTTT
clone size: many; J gene: TRBJ2-7; V gene: TRBV5-1; D gene: TRBD2; CDR3 protein: CASSYDRASGRSIHEQYF; CDR3 DNA: TGCGCCAGCAGTTACGACAGGGCGAGCGGGAGGTCTATCCACGAGCAGTACTTC
clone size: -; J gene: TRBJ2-1; V gene: TRBV6-1; D gene: TRBD2; CDR3 protein: CASIPGRPNNEQFF; CDR3 DNA: TGTGCCAGCATTCCCGGGAGGCCCAACAATGAGCAGTTCTTC
clone size: many; J gene: TRBJ2-3; V gene: TRBV28; D gene: -; CDR3 protein: CANSLSSSTDTQYF; CDR3 DNA: TGTGCCAACAGTTTATCGTCTAGCACAGATACGCAGTATTTT
clone size: many; J gene: TRBJ1-2; V gene: TRBV11-2; D gene: -; CDR3 protein: CASSLPGIGYGYTF; CDR3 DNA: TGTGCCAGCAGCCTCCCAGGGATCGGCTATGGCTACACCTTC
clone size: many; J gene: TRBJ2-5; V gene: TRBV10-3; D gene: TRBD1; CDR3 protein: CAISRTGDAETQYF; CDR3 DNA: TGTGCCATCAGTCGGACAGGGGATGCGGAGACCCAGTACTTC
clone size: -; J gene: TRBJ2-6; V gene: TRBV30; D gene: TRBD1; CDR3 protein: CAWSELPGTVRLGGANVLTF; CDR3 DNA: TGTGCCTGGAGCGAACTCCCCGGGACAGTACGTTTAGGAGGGGCCAACGTCCTGACTTTC
clone size: -; J gene: TRBJ2-7; V gene: TRBV12-3/TRBV12-4; D gene: TRBD1; CDR3 protein: CASSMDRGYEQYF; CDR3 DNA: TGTGCCAGCAGCATGGACAGGGGCTACGAGCAGTACTTC
clone size: few; J gene: TRBJ2-1; V gene: TRBV5-5; D gene: -; CDR3 protein: CASERSSYNEQFF; CDR3 DNA: TGTGCCAGTGAAAGAAGCTCCTACAATGAGCAGTTCTTC
clone size: -; J gene: TRBJ2-1; V gene: TRBV5-1; D gene: -; CDR3 protein: CASSPMEARPGSSYNEQFF; CDR3 DNA: TGCGCCAGCAGCCCCATGGAGGCTAGGCCGGGAAGCTCCTACAATGAGCAGTTCTTC
clone size: few; J gene: TRBJ1-4; V gene: TRBV2; D gene: -; CDR3 protein: CASMSLEKLFF; CDR3 DNA: TGTGCCAGCATGAGCTTAGAAAAACTGTTTTTT
clone size: many; J gene: TRBJ2-1; V gene: TRBV2; D gene: -; CDR3 protein: CASRFGTPEVEQFF; CDR3 DNA: TGTGCCAGCAGGTTTGGGACGCCAGAGGTTGAGCAGTTCTTC
clone size: -; J gene: TRBJ1-6; V gene: TRBV6-9; D gene: -; CDR3 protein: CASSYEWGSAPLHF; CDR3 DNA: TGTGCCAGCAGTTACGAGTGGGGCAGTGCACCCCTCCACTTT
clone size: -; J gene: TRBJ2-1; V gene: TRBV18; D gene: TRBD2; CDR3 protein: CASSPFSGSAYNEQFF; CDR3 DNA: TGTGCCAGCTCACCCTTTAGCGGGAGCGCTTACAATGAGCAGTTCTTC
clone size: -; J gene: TRBJ1-5; V gene: TRBV9; D gene: -; CDR3 protein: CASSRDSGGSNQPQHF; CDR3 DNA: TGTGCCAGCAGCCGGGACTCCGGGGGGAGCAATCAGCCCCAGCATTTT
clone size: -; J gene: TRBJ1-5; V gene: TRBV12-3/TRBV12-4; D gene: -; CDR3 protein: CASSWAGRQPQHF; CDR3 DNA: TGTGCCAGCAGTTGGGCAGGGCGTCAGCCCCAGCATTTT
clone size: many; J gene: TRBJ2-7; V gene: TRBV6-1; D gene: TRBD1; CDR3 protein: CASSVTGGGLKSYEQYF; CDR3 DNA: TGTGCCAGCAGTGTGACAGGGGGCGGTCTTAAATCCTACGAGCAGTACTTC
clone size: -; J gene: TRBJ2-7; V gene: TRBV20-1; D gene: TRBD2; CDR3 protein: CSARDEATSGNSPQQYF; CDR3 DNA: TGCAGTGCTAGAGATGAGGCGACTAGCGGGAATAGTCCCCAGCAGTACTTC
clone size: -; J gene: TRBJ1-4; V gene: TRBV3-1; D gene: -; CDR3 protein: CASSQEVSGSKLFF; CDR3 DNA: TGTGCCAGCAGCCAAGAAGTCAGCGGGTCAAAACTGTTTTTT
clone size: many; J gene: TRBJ1-2; V gene: TRBV30; D gene: -; CDR3 protein: CAWSSVGLGGYTF; CDR3 DNA: TGTGCCTGGTCTTCGGTGGGGCTCGGGGGCTACACCTTC
clone size: many; J gene: TRBJ1-4; V gene: TRBV12-3/TRBV12-4; D gene: -; CDR3 protein: CASSLSGTGPNEKLFF; CDR3 DNA: TGTGCCAGCAGTTTATCCGGCACAGGGCCGAATGAAAAACTGTTTTTT
clone size: many; J gene: TRBJ2-2; V gene: TRBV5-1; D gene: TRBD2; CDR3 protein: CASSPLTSGSEHTGELFF; CDR3 DNA: TGCGCCAGCAGCCCCCTGACTAGCGGGAGCGAGCACACCGGGGAGCTGTTTTTT
clone size: -; J gene: TRBJ2-3; V gene: TRBV20-1; D gene: -; CDR3 protein: CSASGTFRGTDTQYF; CDR3 DNA: TGCAGTGCTAGTGGGACTTTCAGGGGCACAGATACGCAGTATTTT
clone size: few; J gene: TRBJ1-1; V gene: TRBV4-1; D gene: -; CDR3 protein: CASSEPVGLGEAFF; CDR3 DNA: TGCGCCAGCAGCGAACCGGTCGGGTTGGGTGAAGCTTTCTTT
clone size: few; J gene: TRBJ2-2; V gene: TRBV28; D gene: -; CDR3 protein: CASRPGLSGELFF; CDR3 DNA: TGTGCCAGCAGACCGGGACTTTCAGGGGAGCTGTTTTTT
clone size: many; J gene: TRBJ1-5; V gene: TRBV6-1; D gene: -; CDR3 protein: CASNPGAVQPQHF; CDR3 DNA: TGTGCCAGCAACCCCGGGGCTGTTCAGCCCCAGCATTTT
clone size: many; J gene: TRBJ2-5; V gene: TRBV5-1; D gene: -; CDR3 protein: CASSLPTEKETQYF; CDR3 DNA: TGCGCCAGCAGCTTGCCTACAGAGAAAGAGACCCAGTACTTC
clone size: few; J gene: TRBJ2-1; V gene: TRBV28; D gene: TRBD2; CDR3 protein: CASRLPSGSKNEQFF; CDR3 DNA: TGTGCCAGCAGACTACCTAGCGGGAGTAAAAATGAGCAGTTCTTC
clone size: few; J gene: TRBJ2-1; V gene: TRBV19; D gene: TRBD1; CDR3 protein: CASKRDRDLNEQFF; CDR3 DNA: TGTGCCAGTAAACGGGACAGGGACCTGAATGAGCAGTTCTTC
clone size: many; J gene: TRBJ2-7; V gene: TRBV28; D gene: -; CDR3 protein: CAGSRPQTYEQYF; CDR3 DNA: TGTGCCGGAAGCAGACCGCAAACCTACGAGCAGTACTTC
clone size: -; J gene: TRBJ1-2; V gene: TRBV7-2; D gene: -; CDR3 protein: CASSLTGFATNYGYTF; CDR3 DNA: TGTGCCAGCAGCTTGACAGGCTTTGCGACTAACTATGGCTACACCTTC
clone size: -; J gene: TRBJ2-1; V gene: TRBV7-8; D gene: -; CDR3 protein: CASSQTGGEYNEQFF; CDR3 DNA: TGTGCCAGCAGCCAGACAGGTGGGGAGTACAATGAGCAGTTCTTC
clone size: few; J gene: TRBJ2-4; V gene: TRBV20-1; D gene: -; CDR3 protein: CSASDNGPKNIQYF; CDR3 DNA: TGCAGTGCTTCAGACAACGGACCCAAAAACATTCAGTACTTC
clone size: -; J gene: TRBJ2-7; V gene: TRBV30; D gene: TRBD1; CDR3 protein: CAWSPGQGPYEQYF; CDR3 DNA: TGTGCCTGGAGTCCGGGACAGGGCCCCTACGAGCAGTACTTC
clone size: many; J gene: TRBJ2-7; V gene: TRBV12-3/TRBV12-4; D gene: -; CDR3 protein: CATLQGSEQYF; CDR3 DNA: TGTGCCACCCTACAGGGTTCCGAGCAGTACTTC
clone size: many; J gene: TRBJ1-2; V gene: TRBV7-2; D gene: TRBD1; CDR3 protein: CASSLGQGVGGYTF; CDR3 DNA: TGTGCCAGCAGCTTAGGACAGGGGGTTGGAGGCTACACCTTC
clone size: -; J gene: TRBJ1-5; V gene: TRBV20-1; D gene: -; CDR3 protein: CSARGGGGLQPQHF; CDR3 DNA: TGCAGTGCTAGAGGTGGGGGGGGGCTTCAGCCCCAGCATTTT
clone size: many; J gene: TRBJ1-1; V gene: TRBV5-1; D gene: -; CDR3 protein: CASSPVKNTEAFF; CDR3 DNA: TGCGCCAGCAGCCCGGTCAAGAACACTGAAGCTTTCTTT